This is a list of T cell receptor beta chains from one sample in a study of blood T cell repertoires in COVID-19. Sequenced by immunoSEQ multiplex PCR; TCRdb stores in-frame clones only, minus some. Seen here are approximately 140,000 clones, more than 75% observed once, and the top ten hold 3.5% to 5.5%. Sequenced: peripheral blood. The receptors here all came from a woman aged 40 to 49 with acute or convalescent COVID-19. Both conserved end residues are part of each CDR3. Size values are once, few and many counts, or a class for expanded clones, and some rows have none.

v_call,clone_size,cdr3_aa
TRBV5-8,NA,CASSSDRRNYGYTF
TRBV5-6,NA,CASSFLQGNEQFF
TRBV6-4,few,CASSDGGTGNTEAFF
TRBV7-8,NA,CASSRGGLGQPQHF
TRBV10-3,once,CAMRSGEQETQYF
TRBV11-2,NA,CASSLDYSYYEQYF
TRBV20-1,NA,CSASDWASTDTQYF
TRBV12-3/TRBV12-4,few,CASRPGPNQPQHF
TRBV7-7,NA,CASSPDAGGRGGELFF
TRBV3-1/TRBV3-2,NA,CATQRRDGELFF
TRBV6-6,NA,CASSSPGNMNTEAFF
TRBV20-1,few,CSASEYEKLFF
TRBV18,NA,CASSPYGTALEAFF
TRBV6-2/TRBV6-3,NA,CASSQEVTEAFF
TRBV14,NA,CASSQDSGGGPQETQYF
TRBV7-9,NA,CASSSGGEQYF
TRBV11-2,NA,CASNPFQGSGNTIYF
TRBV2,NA,CASSEGASGGQETQYF
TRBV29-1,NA,CSVAGPSYNEQFF
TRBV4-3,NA,CASSRTGGVNNEQFF
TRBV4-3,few,CASSQAGQGYEQYF
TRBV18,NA,CAGGTTETQYF
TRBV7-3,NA,CASSLGYGLAGGEQYF
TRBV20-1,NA,CSASQGVNQPQHF
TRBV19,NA,CASSIVSRSGWTEAFF
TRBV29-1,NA,CSVDRGSNTEAFF
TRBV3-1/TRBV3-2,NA,CASRSRTLNTEAFF
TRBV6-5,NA,CASSFAGEQYF
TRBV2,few,CASDSGTYNEQFF
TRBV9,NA,CASSVRAGETQYF
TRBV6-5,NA,CASSYGTGGEETQYF
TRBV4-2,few,CASSQVSSSGGTNNEQFF
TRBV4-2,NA,CASSPPSGTGELFF
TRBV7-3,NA,CASSAYGQGRYEQYF
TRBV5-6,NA,CASSETGGGGYGYTF
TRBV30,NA,CAWSEGLADTDTQYF
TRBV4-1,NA,CASSQGGSYGELFF
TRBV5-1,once,CASSLSGQAYEQYF
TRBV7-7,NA,CASSSRGGEVTGELFF
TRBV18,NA,CASSPPIRETQYF
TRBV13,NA,CASSPGGNRQYSTDTQYF
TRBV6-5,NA,CASSYLRGEQFF
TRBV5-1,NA,CASSVRGANEKLFF
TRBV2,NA,CASEVRGRGTGELFF
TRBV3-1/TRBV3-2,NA,CASSHVSDYEETQYF
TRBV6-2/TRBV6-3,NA,CASSYSAGQSNEKLFF
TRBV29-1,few,CSVRDSDTEAFF
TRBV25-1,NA,CASSGNFPGQYF
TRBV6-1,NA,CASSEQEHNQPQHF
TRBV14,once,CASSQDRGTQYF
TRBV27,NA,CASSTQRGRSYNEQFF
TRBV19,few,CASSILAGNNEQFF
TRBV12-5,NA,CAFPHRGSQPQHF
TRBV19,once,CASSIGQGITEAFF